This T cell receptor beta chain was sequenced during a study of blood T cell repertoires in COVID-19. Study-level background: Sites in the United States, Italy and Spain provided acute and convalescent COVID-19 samples. In each case, the material was cDNA or gDNA derived from T cells, B-cell-depleted T cells, or PBMCs.

The CDR3 runs 15 residues. CDR1 is WNHNN, CDR2 SYGVQD, per germline (reference sequence). The V gene lost 2 bases and the J gene lost 3 bases, with 13 bases spanning the gap. Original processing methods: Amplifying reference gene primers gave estimates of nucleated cell counts. Produced via immunoSEQ multiplex PCR; TCRdb's table is partial and in-frame only. V, J and clone size derive from that table, while D and trimming were established from the DNA sequence. The sample yields approximately 69,000 clones, 88% seen once. The sample comprised peripheral blood. The chain combines TRBV10-1 with TRBJ2-5; possibly TRBD2 for D (5 bases). The sequence was obtained from a man over 45 with acute or convalescent COVID-19. The CDR3 is CASSEGPTGKETQYF. CDR3 in DNA: TGCGCCAGCAGTGAGGGCCCAACGGGGAAAGAGACCCAGTACTTC.